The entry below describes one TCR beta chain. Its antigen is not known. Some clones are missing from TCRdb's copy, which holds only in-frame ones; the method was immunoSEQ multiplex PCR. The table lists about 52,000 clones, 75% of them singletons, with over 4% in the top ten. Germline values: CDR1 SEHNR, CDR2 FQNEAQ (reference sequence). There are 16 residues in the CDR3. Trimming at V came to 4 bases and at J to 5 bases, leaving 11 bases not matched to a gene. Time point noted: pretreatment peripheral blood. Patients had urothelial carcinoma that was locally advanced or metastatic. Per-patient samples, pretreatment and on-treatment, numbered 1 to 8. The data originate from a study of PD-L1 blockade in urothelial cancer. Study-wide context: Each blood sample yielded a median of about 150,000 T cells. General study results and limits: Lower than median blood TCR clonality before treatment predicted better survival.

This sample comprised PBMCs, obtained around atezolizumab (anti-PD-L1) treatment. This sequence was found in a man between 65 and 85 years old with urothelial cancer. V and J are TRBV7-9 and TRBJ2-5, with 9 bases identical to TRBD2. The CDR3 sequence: CASSSDTSGLGETQYF. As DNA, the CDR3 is TGTGCCAGCAGCTCTGACACTAGCGGGCTTGGGGAGACCCAGTACTTC.